These 22 T cell receptor beta chains came from one sample sequenced in a study of T-cell reconstitution after alpha-beta-depleted transplantation in children. Unique molecular identifiers were incorporated into the prepared TCRbeta library. TCRdb analysed the PCR reads with MiXCR anew, one entry per CDR3 protein. The sample holds 440,000 or so distinct CDR3 sequences; approximately 42% are singletons and the top ten take around 29%. The sample consisted of PBMCs, taken before TCRalphabeta/CD19-depleted stem cell transplant. These receptors were taken from a girl aged 2-10 years with aplastic anemia, due to receive a stem cell transplant.

This clonotype was seen a handful of times. The chain couples TRBV15 to TRBJ1-1; no clear D gene. CDR1 LNHNV and CDR2 YYDKDF come from the germline V gene (reference sequence). V was trimmed by 0 bases and J by 5 bases, leaving 7 bases between them. The CDR3 sequence is 13 residues long. CDR3 amino acids: CATSRDSSTEAFF. The CDR3 region has the DNA TGTGCCACCAGCAGAGATTCTTCTACTGAAGCTTTCTTT.

This clonotype has more than one count but fewer than ten. The chain links TRBV20-1 to TRBJ2-1; 14 bases are shared with TRBD2. The ends lost 0 bases at V and 10 bases at J; junction bases unmatched: 8. The length of the CDR3 is 16 residues. The V gene's germline CDR1 is DFQATT and CDR2 SNEGSKA (reference sequence). Here the CDR3 reads CSARDGGLAGVSEQFF. Here the CDR3 DNA reads TGCAGTGCTAGAGACGGGGGACTAGCGGGAGTAAGCGAGCAGTTCTTC.

In this sample, this clonotype turned up many times. The chain links TRBV25-1 to TRBJ2-2, with D perhaps given as TRBD1 or TRBD2 (6 bases each). Trimming stripped 3 bases from V and 6 bases from J, with 11 bases between. This CDR3 comprises 14 residues. In germline, CDR1 is MGHDK, CDR2 SYGVNS. As DNA, the CDR3 is TGTGCCAGCAGTGACGGGGGCGTCCCCGGGGAGCTGTTTTTT. Amino acid sequence: CASSDGGVPGELFF.

This clonotype was observed a handful of times. V is TRBV7-3 and J is TRBJ2-2; D is unclear. Germline V CDR1 and CDR2: SGHTA, FQGTGA. The length of the CDR3 is 15 residues. With 2 bases removed from V and 0 bases from J, the gap between germline ends came to 7 bases. CDR3 in amino acids: CASSLGYANTGELFF. In nucleotides, the CDR3 is TGTGCCAGCAGCTTAGGGTACGCGAACACCGGGGAGCTGTTTTTT. The whole variable domain, remainder taken from reference TRBV7-3 and TRBJ2-2, is GAGVSQTPSNKVTEKGKYVELRCDPISGHTALYWYRQSLGQGPEFLIYFQGTGAADDSGLPNDRFFAVRPEGSVSTLKIQRTERGDSAVYLCASSLGYANTGELFFGEGSRLTVL.

This clonotype appeared a few times. The V and J genes are TRBV29-1 and TRBJ2-5; D is possibly TRBD2 (7 bases). The CDR3 length is 13 residues. Germline lookup yields CDR1 SQVTM and CDR2 ANQGSEA. The germline V and J ends were trimmed by 8 bases and 5 bases, with 18 bases remaining between them. The CDR3 DNA is TGCAGCTCGAAGGGGGGGGTGAGTGAGACCCAGTACTTC. Its translation is CSSKGGVSETQYF.

The genes are TRBV25-1 and TRBJ1-1; D remains ambiguous. Looked up from germline, CDR1 is MGHDK and CDR2 is SYGVNS. V was cut by 4 bases and J by 1 base, with 10 bases left in between. The CDR3 runs 14 residues. Written as DNA, the CDR3 is TGTGCCAGCAGTGCGAGGGCCAAGAACACTGAAGCTTTCTTT. This gives the protein CASSARAKNTEAFF.

The V and J genes are TRBV7-3 and TRBJ2-5; TRBD2 is a possible D gene (6 bases). The CDR3 totals 15 residues. Germline V CDR1 and CDR2: SGHTA, FQGTGA. Trimming removed 1 base at V and 4 bases at J, with 13 bases between. The CDR3: CASSLIGGSGETQYF. The CDR3 nucleotides are TGTGCCAGCAGCTTAATTGGGGGGTCGGGAGAGACCCAGTACTTC.

The rearrangement uses TRBV27 and TRBJ2-1, with D possibly being TRBD1 (7 bases). Looked up from germline, CDR1 is MNHEY and CDR2 is SMNVEV (reference sequence). The V end was cut by 4 bases, the J end by 4 bases, with 20 bases between. CDR3 size: 17 residues. The CDR3 reads CASSSPVGGQPYNEQFF. The DNA for the CDR3 is TGTGCCAGCAGTTCTCCCGTGGGGGGACAGCCTTACAATGAGCAGTTCTTC.

Worth noting for this clonotype: One junction end does not reproduce the germline sequence, and a read error may be involved. The rearrangement uses TRBV15 and TRBJ2-2, with 13 bases matching TRBD2. The CDR3 length is 16 residues. Germline CDR1 LNHNV, CDR2 YYDKDF (reference sequence). The chain's CDR3 is CAISPRLAGGAWELFF. Here the CDR3 DNA reads TGTGCCATCAGCCCCCGACTAGCGGGAGGAGCCTGGGAGCTGTTTTTT.

This clonotype was seen at least ten times. The chain recombines TRBV5-1 with TRBJ2-4; 7 nucleotides align to TRBD2. The CDR3 is 13 amino acids. The ends lost 5 bases at V and 6 bases at J; junction bases unmatched: 5. Germline V gene sequence: CDR1 SGHRS, CDR2 YFSETQ. The CDR3 loop reads CASRERDINIQYF. Here the CDR3 DNA reads TGCGCCAGCAGGGAGCGGGATATAAACATTCAGTACTTC.

This clonotype came up many times. CDR3 in DNA: TGTGCCAGCAGTCGGACAGGGCCCAACTATGGCTACACCTTC. Translation: CASSRTGPNYGYTF. V usage is TRBV12-3 or TRBV12-4 and J usage is TRBJ1-2, with 8 bases lining up with TRBD1. This CDR3 is 14 amino acids long. Trimming took 5 bases from V and 2 from J; bases not matched to a gene: 4.

This chain joins TRBV5-4 and TRBJ1-1; D is unclear. The CDR3 consists of 15 residues. The V gene's germline CDR1 is SGHNT and CDR2 YYREEE (reference sequence). V was pared by 1 base and J by 5 bases, with 15 bases between. In DNA form, the CDR3 reads TGTGCCAGCAGCTTGTTTCGGCCCCCGGGGACTGAAGCTTTCTTT. The encoded protein is CASSLFRPPGTEAFF.

In its sample, this clonotype was seen once. The chain links TRBV6-1 to TRBJ2-3; D is perhaps TRBD2 (7 bases). The CDR3 length is 14 residues. V shed 8 bases and J shed 4 bases, with 16 bases lying between them. Germline V gives CDR1 MNHNS, CDR2 SASEGT. The CDR3 here is CASLGGLGPDTQYF. The CDR3 region has the DNA TGTGCCAGCCTGGGGGGGCTAGGACCAGATACGCAGTATTTT.

This clonotype was observed a handful of times. This chain joins TRBV6-6 and TRBJ1-1; D unclear. Germline V CDR1 and CDR2: MNHNY, SVGAGI (reference sequence). The CDR3 spans 12 residues. Trimming took off 6 bases at V and 3 bases at J, with 8 bases between the two ends. The CDR3, as DNA: TGTGCCAGCAGGATTGGGGACACTGAAGCTTTCTTT. It is translated as CASRIGDTEAFF.

The rearrangement joins TRBV20-1 to TRBJ2-3, with D possibly being TRBD2 (6 bases). This CDR3 spans 14 amino acids. CDR1 is DFQATT and CDR2 is SNEGSKA in the germline V gene (reference sequence). Trimming took 6 bases from V and 3 from J, leaving 16 bases between them. This chain's CDR3 is CSARTILQTDTQYF. For the CDR3, the DNA is TGCAGTGCGAGGACTATACTACAGACAGATACGCAGTATTTT.

This clonotype has only a few counts. The chain combines TRBV18 with TRBJ2-3; D tentatively reads TRBD1 or TRBD2 (5 bases each). The ends were cut back, 6 bases at V and 0 bases at J, with 16 bases in the middle. Germline CDR1 reads KGHSH; CDR2 reads LQKENI. This CDR3 comprises 16 residues. As DNA, the CDR3 is TGTGCCAGCTCGGGGGTTCTGGCGACTAGCACAGATACGCAGTATTTT. Amino acid sequence: CASSGVLATSTDTQYF.

This clonotype was seen at least ten times. V and J are TRBV12-3 or TRBV12-4 and TRBJ1-5; 7 nucleotides align to TRBD1. CDR3 length: 14 residues. The V gene end was trimmed by 4 bases and the J gene end by 4 bases; junction bases not matched to a gene: 4. CDR3: CASSSQDRNQPQHF. In DNA form, the CDR3 reads TGTGCCAGCAGTTCCCAGGACAGGAATCAGCCCCAGCATTTT.

The chain uses TRBV6-1 and TRBJ2-1; tentative D call: TRBD2 (5 bases). Germline lookup yields CDR1 MNHNS and CDR2 SASEGT. V was clipped by 10 bases and J by 10 bases, with 20 bases between them. The CDR3 length is 13 residues. As DNA, the CDR3 is TGTGCCACCTCAGGAGCCCAGCGCGGGGAGCAGTTCTTC. As protein: CATSGAQRGEQFF.

The V call is TRBV19, the J call TRBJ2-1; TRBD2 aligns across 7 bases. The CDR3 is made up of 17 amino acids. Trimming cost V 4 bases and J 3 bases; bases outside gene matches: 12. Germline V gene data show CDR1 as LNHDA and CDR2 as SQIVND (reference sequence). CDR3 amino acids: CASSKVIAGDLYNEQFF. Here the CDR3 DNA reads TGTGCCAGTAGTAAGGTAATCGCGGGAGATCTCTACAATGAGCAGTTCTTC.

This clonotype has more than one count but fewer than ten. One base away lies a much larger clone, so this may be a sequencing read error. The rearrangement joins TRBV20-1 to TRBJ2-1; 10 positions agree with TRBD2. The CDR3 has 17 amino acids. The germline gives CDR1 DFQATT, CDR2 SNEGSKA (reference sequence). CDR3: CCARRSGRAPSYNEQFF. The DNA for the CDR3 is TGCTGTGCTAGGAGGAGCGGGAGGGCCCCCTCCTACAATGAGCAGTTCTTC.

J is TRBJ2-2 and V is TRBV6-1; D is possibly TRBD1 (7 bases). V was clipped by 8 bases and J by 4 bases, with 26 bases between them. The CDR3 is made up of 18 amino acids. CDR1 is MNHNS and CDR2 is SASEGT in the germline V gene. The CDR3 spells CASGGPRNRGRGTGELFF. The CDR3 bases are TGTGCCAGCGGAGGGCCGAGAAACAGGGGCCGGGGCACCGGGGAGCTGTTTTTT.

The CDR3 protein is CASSGLTRLRETQYF. CDR3 in DNA: TGTGCCAGCAGTGGGCTTACTAGACTCCGGGAGACCCAGTACTTC. The J gene is TRBJ2-5, the V gene TRBV6-1, with D possibly being TRBD2 (5 bases). The CDR3 runs to 15 residues. Trimming pared 4 bases from V and 5 bases from J, leaving 17 bases between. Germline loops: CDR1 MNHNS, CDR2 SASEGT.